Below are 2 T cell receptor beta chains sequenced from a single sample in a study of vaccination and CD4 T cells after COVID-19. Indicated treatment: roughly 11-day PBMC culture with coronavirus spike peptide pools or control peptides (ViraFEST assay). Cultured CD4+ T-cell DNA underwent Oncomine TCR Beta short-read sequencing. Each CDR3 protein gets one entry after TCRdb re-called the PCR reads with MiXCR. The sample records 15,000 to 17,000 distinct CDR3 sequences, around 72% being singletons. No antigen has been identified for these receptors. Sequenced sample: CD4+ T cells from blood, cultured in vitro. The receptors derive from a human donor who had recovered from COVID-19.

This clonotype was seen once. V is TRBV2 and J is TRBJ2-7; a possible D gene is TRBD1 (7 bases). Trimming took 7 bases from V and 2 from J, leaving 15 bases between them. Germline CDR1 reads SNHLY; CDR2 reads FYNNEI. This CDR3 spans 14 amino acids. Here the CDR3 reads CASIVSGGTYEQYF. The CDR3 coding sequence is TGTGCCAGCATCGTGTCAGGGGGGACCTACGAGCAGTACTTC.

The V gene is TRBV6-5, the J gene TRBJ2-7, with a weak D call TRBD1 (6 bases). V gave up 2 bases and J gave up 4 bases, with 9 bases separating them. In germline, CDR1 is MNHEY, CDR2 SVGAGI. This CDR3 has 13 residues. CDR3 sequence reads: CASSYGQRYEQYF. The CDR3 nucleotides are TGTGCCAGCAGTTACGGACAGAGGTACGAGCAGTACTTC.